This T cell receptor beta chain was captured in a study of T cells in Graves' hyperthyroidism and ophthalmopathy. Ophthalmopathy patients all had a Clinical Activity Score of at least 3, a NOSPECS grade of at least 4 and disease under 3 months old. A remark on this clonotype: Its antigen remains unknown.

RNA transcripts served as the template for amplifying TCR beta CDR3 regions. The study used the HTBI primer set for a first-round RT-PCR of the TCR CDR3. One entry per CDR3 protein, called by TCRdb with MiXCR from the multiplex PCR reads. Among a few hundred thousand distinct CDR3 sequences, approximately 14% were seen once, and the ten largest hold roughly 35%. V was shortened by 9 bases and J by 3 bases, with 13 bases between the two germline ends. The CDR3 loop spans 13 amino acids. CDR1 and CDR2 (germline): KGHDR, SFDVKD. Whole-study findings and limits: Most thyroid clonotypes expanded above 0.001 appeared in blood too.

The chain uses TRBV24-1 and TRBJ1-1, with D tentatively TRBD1 (6 bases). Sequenced input: blood. The sequence was obtained from a woman aged 40 to 55 with Graves' ophthalmopathy. The CDR3 reads CATGSRGDTEAFF. The CDR3 DNA follows: TGTGCCACCGGGAGCAGGGGCGACACTGAAGCTTTCTTT.